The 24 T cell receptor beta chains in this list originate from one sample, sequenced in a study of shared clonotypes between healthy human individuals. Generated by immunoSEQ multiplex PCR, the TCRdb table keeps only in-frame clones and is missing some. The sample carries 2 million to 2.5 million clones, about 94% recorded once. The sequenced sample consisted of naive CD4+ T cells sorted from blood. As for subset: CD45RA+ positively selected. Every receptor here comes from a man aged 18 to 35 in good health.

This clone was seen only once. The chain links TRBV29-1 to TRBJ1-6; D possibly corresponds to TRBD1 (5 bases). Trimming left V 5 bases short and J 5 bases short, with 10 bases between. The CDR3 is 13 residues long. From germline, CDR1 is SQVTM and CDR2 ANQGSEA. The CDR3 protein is CSVSDTNNSPLHF. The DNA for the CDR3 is TGCAGCGTTTCGGACACCAATAATTCACCCCTCCACTTT. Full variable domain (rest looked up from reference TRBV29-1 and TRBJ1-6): SAVISQKPSRDICQRGTSLTIQCQVDSQVTMMFWYRQQPGQSLTLIATANQGSEATYESGFVIDKFPISRPNLTFSTLTVSNMSPEDSSIYLCSVSDTNNSPLHFGNGTRLTVT.

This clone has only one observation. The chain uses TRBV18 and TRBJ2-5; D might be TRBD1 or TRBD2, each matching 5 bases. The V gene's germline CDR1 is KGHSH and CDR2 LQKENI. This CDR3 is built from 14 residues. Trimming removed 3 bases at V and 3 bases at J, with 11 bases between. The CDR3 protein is CASSPRGGEETQYF. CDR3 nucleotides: TGTGCCAGCTCACCCCGGGGCGGAGAAGAGACCCAGTACTTC. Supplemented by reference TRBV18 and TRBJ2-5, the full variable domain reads NAGVMQNPRHLVRRRGQEARLRCSPMKGHSHVYWYRQLPEEGLKFMVYLQKENIIDESGMPKERFSAEFPKEGPSILRIQQVVRGDSAAYFCASSPRGGEETQYFGPGTRLLVL.

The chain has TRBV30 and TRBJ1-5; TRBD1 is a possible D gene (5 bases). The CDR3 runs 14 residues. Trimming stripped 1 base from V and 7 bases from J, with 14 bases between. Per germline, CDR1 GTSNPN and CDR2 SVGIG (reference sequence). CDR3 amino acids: CAWSAGLGTQPQHF. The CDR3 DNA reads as TGTGCCTGGAGTGCGGGACTCGGCACCCAGCCCCAGCATTTT.

This CDR3 is CASSPGATTGNTIYF. CDR3 coding DNA: TGTGCCAGCTCACCAGGGGCTACCACTGGAAACACCATATATTTT. This chain joins TRBV18 and TRBJ1-3, with D maybe TRBD1 (5 bases). The V end was cut by 2 bases, the J end by 2 bases, with 10 bases between. Per germline, CDR1 KGHSH and CDR2 LQKENI. This CDR3 contains 15 residues. The whole variable domain, filled in from reference TRBV18 and TRBJ1-3, reads NAGVMQNPRHLVRRRGQEARLRCSPMKGHSHVYWYRQLPEEGLKFMVYLQKENIIDESGMPKERFSAEFPKEGPSILRIQQVVRGDSAAYFCASSPGATTGNTIYFGEGSWLTVV.

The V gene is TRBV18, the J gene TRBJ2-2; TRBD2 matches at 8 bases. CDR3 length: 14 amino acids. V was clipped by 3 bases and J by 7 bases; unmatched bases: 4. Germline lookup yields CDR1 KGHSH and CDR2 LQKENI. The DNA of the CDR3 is TGTGCCAGCTCACCGGGACTAGAGGTCGGGGAGCTGTTTTTT. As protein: CASSPGLEVGELFF.

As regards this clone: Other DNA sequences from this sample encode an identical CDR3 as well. The CDR3: CASSYGRGTNEKLFF. Written as DNA, the CDR3 is TGTGCCAGCAGTTACGGCAGGGGGACGAATGAAAAACTGTTTTTT. The J gene is TRBJ1-4, the V gene TRBV6-5; TRBD1 agrees at 7 bases. The germline V gene has CDR1 MNHEY and CDR2 SVGAGI. This CDR3 contains 15 residues. J gave up 5 bases and V 2 bases, and 5 bases lay outside the gene matches.

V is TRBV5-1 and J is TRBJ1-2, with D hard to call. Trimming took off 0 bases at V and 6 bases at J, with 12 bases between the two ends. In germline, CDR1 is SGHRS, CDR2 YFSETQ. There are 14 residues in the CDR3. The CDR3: CASSLVVGRDGYTF. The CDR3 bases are TGCGCCAGCAGCTTGGTCGTAGGGAGGGATGGCTACACCTTC.

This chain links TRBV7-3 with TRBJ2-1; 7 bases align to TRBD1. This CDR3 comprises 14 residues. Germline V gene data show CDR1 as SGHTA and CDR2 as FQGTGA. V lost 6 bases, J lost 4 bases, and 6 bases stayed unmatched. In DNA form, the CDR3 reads TGTGCCAGCAGACAGGGGCCCTTATACAATGAGCAGTTCTTC. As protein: CASRQGPLYNEQFF.

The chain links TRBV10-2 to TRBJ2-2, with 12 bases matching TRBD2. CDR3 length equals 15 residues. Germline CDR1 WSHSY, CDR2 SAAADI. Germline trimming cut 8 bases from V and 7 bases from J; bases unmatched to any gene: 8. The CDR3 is CASRLAGGPSGELFF. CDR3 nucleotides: TGCGCCAGCCGGCTAGCGGGAGGGCCTAGCGGGGAGCTGTTTTTT.

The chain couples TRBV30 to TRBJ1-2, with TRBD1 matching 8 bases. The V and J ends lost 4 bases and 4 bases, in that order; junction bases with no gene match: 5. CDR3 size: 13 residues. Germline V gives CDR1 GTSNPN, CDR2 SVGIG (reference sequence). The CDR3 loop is CAWTGGASYGYTF. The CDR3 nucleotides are TGTGCCTGGACAGGGGGCGCGAGCTATGGCTACACCTTC.

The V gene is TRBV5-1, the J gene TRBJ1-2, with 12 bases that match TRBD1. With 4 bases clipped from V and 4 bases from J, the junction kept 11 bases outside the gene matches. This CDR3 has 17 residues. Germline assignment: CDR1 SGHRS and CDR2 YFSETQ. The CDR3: CASSQGQGAYIGYGYTF. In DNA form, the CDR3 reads TGCGCCAGCAGCCAGGGACAGGGGGCATATATTGGCTATGGCTACACCTTC.

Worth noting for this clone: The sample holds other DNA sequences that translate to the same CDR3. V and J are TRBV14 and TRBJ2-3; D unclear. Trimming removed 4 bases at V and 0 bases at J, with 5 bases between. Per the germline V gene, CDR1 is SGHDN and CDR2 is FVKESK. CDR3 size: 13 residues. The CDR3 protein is CASSRRSTDTQYF. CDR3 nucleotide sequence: TGTGCCAGCAGCCGGAGAAGCACAGATACGCAGTATTTT.

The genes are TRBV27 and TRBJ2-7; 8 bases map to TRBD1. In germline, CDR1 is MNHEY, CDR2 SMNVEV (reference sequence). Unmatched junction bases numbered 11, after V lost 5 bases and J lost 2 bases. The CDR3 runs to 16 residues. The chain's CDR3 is CASSPRPGQAAYEQYF. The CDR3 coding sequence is TGTGCCAGCAGTCCCAGACCGGGACAGGCTGCCTACGAGCAGTACTTC.

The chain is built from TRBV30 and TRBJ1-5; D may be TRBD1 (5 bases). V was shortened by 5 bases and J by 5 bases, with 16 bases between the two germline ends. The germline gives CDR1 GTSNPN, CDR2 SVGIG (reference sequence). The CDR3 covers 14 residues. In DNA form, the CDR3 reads TGTGCCTGGCGACTGGGGGGATTGGATCAGCCCCAGCATTTT. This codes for CAWRLGGLDQPQHF.

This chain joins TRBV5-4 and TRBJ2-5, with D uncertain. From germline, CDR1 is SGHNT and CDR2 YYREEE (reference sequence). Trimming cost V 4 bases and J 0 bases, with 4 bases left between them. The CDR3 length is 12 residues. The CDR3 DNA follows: TGTGCCAGCAGCCCTAACCAAGAGACCCAGTACTTC. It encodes CASSPNQETQYF.

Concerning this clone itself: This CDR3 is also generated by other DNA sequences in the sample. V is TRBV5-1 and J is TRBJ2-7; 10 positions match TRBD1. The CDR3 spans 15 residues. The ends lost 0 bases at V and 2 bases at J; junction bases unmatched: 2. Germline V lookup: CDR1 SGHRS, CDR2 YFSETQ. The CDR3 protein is CASSLEGQGPYEQYF. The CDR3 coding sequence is TGCGCCAGCAGCTTGGAGGGACAGGGGCCCTACGAGCAGTACTTC.

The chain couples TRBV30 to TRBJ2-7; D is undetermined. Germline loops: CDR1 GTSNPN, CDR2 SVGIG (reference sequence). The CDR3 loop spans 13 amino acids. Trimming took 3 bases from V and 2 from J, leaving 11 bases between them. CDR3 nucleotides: TGTGCCTGGAGCCCAATGCGTCCCTACGAGCAGTACTTC. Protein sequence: CAWSPMRPYEQYF.

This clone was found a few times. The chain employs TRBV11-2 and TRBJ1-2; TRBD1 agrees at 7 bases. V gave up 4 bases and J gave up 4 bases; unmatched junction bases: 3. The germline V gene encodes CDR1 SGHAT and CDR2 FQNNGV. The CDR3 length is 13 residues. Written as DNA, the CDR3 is TGTGCCAGCAGCTCCAGGGGGTTCTATGGCTACACCTTC. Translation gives CASSSRGFYGYTF.

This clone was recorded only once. The CDR3 nucleotides are TGCGCCAGCAGCCAAGAAGGGAACGCGGGGGCCCGGGAGCAGTTCTTC. It is translated as CASSQEGNAGAREQFF. V is TRBV4-1 and J is TRBJ2-1; tentatively, D is TRBD2 (7 bases). Looked up from germline, CDR1 is MGHRA and CDR2 is YSYEKL. V shed 0 bases and J shed 10 bases, with 19 bases lying between them. This CDR3 is built from 16 residues.

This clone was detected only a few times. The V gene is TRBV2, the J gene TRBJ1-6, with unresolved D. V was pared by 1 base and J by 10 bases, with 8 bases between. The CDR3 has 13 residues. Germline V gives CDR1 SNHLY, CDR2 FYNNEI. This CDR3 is CASSEEFRSPLHF. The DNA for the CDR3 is TGTGCCAGCAGTGAAGAGTTTCGCTCACCCCTCCACTTT. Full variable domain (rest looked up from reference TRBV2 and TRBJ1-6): EPEVTQTPSHQVTQMGQEVILRCVPISNHLYFYWYRQILGQKVEFLVSFYNNEISEKSEIFDDQFSVERPDGSNFTLKIRSTKLEDSAMYFCASSEEFRSPLHFGNGTRLTVT.

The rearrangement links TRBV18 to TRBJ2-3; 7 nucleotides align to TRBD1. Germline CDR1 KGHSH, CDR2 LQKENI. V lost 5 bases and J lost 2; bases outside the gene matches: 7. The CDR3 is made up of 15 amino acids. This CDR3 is CASSATGDLTDTQYF. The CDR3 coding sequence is TGTGCCAGCTCAGCAACAGGGGATCTCACAGATACGCAGTATTTT.

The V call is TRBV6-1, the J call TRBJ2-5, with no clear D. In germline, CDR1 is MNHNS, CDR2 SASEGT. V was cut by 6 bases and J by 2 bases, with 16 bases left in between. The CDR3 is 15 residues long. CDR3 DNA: TGTGCCAGCAGCCTTAACTTTTTAGTACAAGAGACCCAGTACTTC. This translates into CASSLNFLVQETQYF.

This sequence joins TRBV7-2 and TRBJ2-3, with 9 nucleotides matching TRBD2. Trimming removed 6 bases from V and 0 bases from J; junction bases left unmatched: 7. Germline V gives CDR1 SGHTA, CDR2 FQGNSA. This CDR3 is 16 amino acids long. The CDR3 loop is CASSLIAGVSTDTQYF. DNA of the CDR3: TGTGCCAGCAGTTTGATAGCGGGGGTGAGCACAGATACGCAGTATTTT.

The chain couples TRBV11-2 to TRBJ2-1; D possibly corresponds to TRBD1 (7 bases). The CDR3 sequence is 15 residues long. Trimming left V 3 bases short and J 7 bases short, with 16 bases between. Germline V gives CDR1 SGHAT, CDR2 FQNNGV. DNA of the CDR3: TGTGCCAGCAGCTTTCCGACAGGGACTGTAAATGAGCAGTTCTTC. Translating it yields CASSFPTGTVNEQFF.